These 24 T cell receptor beta chains originate from one sample sequenced in a study of control samples from healthy donors and cancer patients. Profiled with immunoSEQ multiplex PCR; TCRdb holds only in-frame clones, not every one. The sample shows around 50,000 clones, around 97% of them seen only once. The sample was blood. The receptors were gathered from a woman in her twenties or thirties in good health.

The chain links TRBV10-2 to TRBJ1-6; possibly TRBD1 for D (5 bases). Germline V gene sequence: CDR1 WSHSY, CDR2 SAAADI. This CDR3 is 14 amino acids long. Trimming took 3 bases from V and 8 from J, leaving 11 bases between them. The CDR3: CASSDRDRYSPLHF. CDR3 nucleotides: TGCGCCAGCAGTGACAGGGATCGTTATTCACCCCTCCACTTT.

The gene calls are TRBV10-1 and TRBJ1-3; no clear D. Germline V gene sequence: CDR1 WNHNN, CDR2 SYGVQD (reference sequence). V was clipped by 5 bases and J by 3 bases, with 2 bases between them. The CDR3 length is 11 residues. The CDR3 reads CASSLGNTIYF. The CDR3 nucleotides are TGCGCCAGCAGTCTTGGAAACACCATATATTTT.

The rearrangement links TRBV4-1 to TRBJ2-1, with no clear D. The CDR3 sequence is 14 residues long. Germline CDR1 MGHRA, CDR2 YSYEKL. V gave up 4 bases and J gave up 5 bases, with 12 bases separating them. The CDR3 sequence is CASSRVVFDNEQFF. The CDR3 region has the DNA TGCGCCAGCAGCCGGGTAGTATTTGACAATGAGCAGTTCTTC.

The chain has TRBV5-1 and TRBJ1-1, with TRBD1 matching 9 bases. The germline V gene encodes CDR1 SGHRS and CDR2 YFSETQ. CDR3 length equals 15 residues. Germline trimming cut 4 bases from V and 6 bases from J; bases unmatched to any gene: 10. The CDR3 region has the DNA TGCGCCAGCAGCGGAAATACAGGGGGCGCAGCTGAAGCTTTCTTT. Its translation is CASSGNTGGAAEAFF.

This chain connects TRBV6-2 or TRBV6-3 to TRBJ2-7; 11 nucleotides match TRBD2. V was pared by 6 bases and J by 8 bases, with 15 bases of the junction left unmatched. This CDR3 comprises 16 residues. Germline V lookup: CDR1 MNHEY, CDR2 SVGEGT. In DNA form, the CDR3 reads TGTGCCAGCAGCGGGACTAGCGGTTCGCTTAGGGAAAAGCAGTACTTC. It yields the protein CASSGTSGSLREKQYF.

The V call is TRBV2, the J call TRBJ1-5, with 10 positions matching TRBD1. Germline CDR1 reads SNHLY; CDR2 reads FYNNEI. The CDR3 totals 13 residues. V lost 7 bases, J lost 7 bases, and 4 bases stayed unmatched. Here the CDR3 reads CASTGTGDQPQHF. The CDR3 DNA is TGTGCCAGCACTGGGACAGGGGACCAGCCCCAGCATTTT. Filled out from reference TRBV2 and TRBJ1-5, the complete variable domain reads EPEVTQTPSHQVTQMGQEVILRCVPISNHLYFYWYRQILGQKVEFLVSFYNNEISEKSEIFDDQFSVERPDGSNFTLKIRSTKLEDSAMYFCASTGTGDQPQHFGDGTRLSIL.

This clone was recorded once. The V call is TRBV27, the J call TRBJ1-5; D is undetermined. V lost 6 bases and J 2 bases, leaving 11 bases between the germline ends. The germline V gene has CDR1 MNHEY and CDR2 SMNVEV (reference sequence). CDR3 length: 14 amino acids. This chain's CDR3 is CASRSLGGNQPQHF. CDR3 nucleotide sequence: TGTGCCAGCAGGTCCCTTGGGGGCAATCAGCCCCAGCATTTT.

The chain recombines TRBV19 with TRBJ1-2, with 8 positions matching TRBD1. The CDR3 has 13 residues. Germline V gene sequence: CDR1 LNHDA, CDR2 SQIVND (reference sequence). Trimming cost V 6 bases and J 4 bases; bases outside gene matches: 4. This chain's CDR3 is CASSQGAGYGYTF. The CDR3 nucleotides are TGTGCCAGTAGCCAGGGGGCCGGCTATGGCTACACCTTC.

This clone occurred once. J is TRBJ2-5 and V is TRBV5-6; weak D call: TRBD2 (6 bases). Germline loops: CDR1 SGHDT, CDR2 YYEEEE. Deletions cut 0 bases from V and 5 bases from J, with 8 bases between. CDR3 size: 13 residues. The CDR3 region has the DNA TGTGCCAGCAGCTTGGATGGGGGGGAGACCCAGTACTTC. Amino acid sequence: CASSLDGGETQYF.

This chain links TRBV19 with TRBJ2-1; TRBD1 matches at 10 bases. CDR3 length equals 15 residues. The germline V gene encodes CDR1 LNHDA and CDR2 SQIVND (reference sequence). The V segment lost 4 bases and the J segment 3 bases; nucleotides outside the gene matches: 3. This CDR3 is CASSNGQGGYNEQFF. The CDR3 coding sequence is TGTGCCAGTAGTAACGGACAGGGGGGCTACAATGAGCAGTTCTTC.

The rearrangement links TRBV11-2 to TRBJ2-7; D perhaps matches TRBD1 (6 bases). Germline CDR1 SGHAT, CDR2 FQNNGV. The CDR3 totals 14 residues. V dropped 1 base and J dropped 3 bases, with 10 bases sitting between them. This CDR3 reads CASSLGIQGYEQYF. As DNA, the CDR3 is TGTGCCAGCAGCTTAGGGATACAGGGCTACGAGCAGTACTTC.

This clone occurred a few times. The chain uses TRBV6-5 and TRBJ1-5, with 7 nucleotides matching TRBD1. V dropped 5 bases and J dropped 1; count of bases not matched to a gene: 5. This CDR3 has 15 residues. Germline V gives CDR1 MNHEY, CDR2 SVGAGI. DNA of the CDR3: TGTGCCAGCAGTAATACAGGGGAAAGCAATCAGCCCCAGCATTTT. Protein sequence: CASSNTGESNQPQHF.

DNA of the CDR3: TGTGCCAGTAGTAGTCCCGACAGGGTCAGCTATGGCTACACCTTC. Translating gives CASSSPDRVSYGYTF. The chain combines TRBV19 with TRBJ1-2; TRBD1 matches at 7 bases. Germline CDR1 reads LNHDA; CDR2 reads SQIVND (reference sequence). The V gene end was trimmed by 4 bases and the J gene end by 4 bases; junction bases not matched to a gene: 9. This CDR3 has 15 amino acids.

The rearrangement links TRBV7-8 to TRBJ2-5; D gene unclear. Trimming removed 0 bases from V and 1 base from J, with 9 bases in between. Germline assignment: CDR1 SGHVS and CDR2 FQNEAQ. CDR3 length: 15 amino acids. The CDR3 spells CASSLAWATQETQYF. In DNA, the CDR3 is TGTGCCAGCAGCTTAGCGTGGGCAACCCAAGAGACCCAGTACTTC.

The chain has TRBV6-5 and TRBJ2-3; D might be TRBD1 (6 bases). Germline V gene lookup returns CDR1 MNHEY and CDR2 SVGAGI. The V end was cut by 10 bases, the J end by 0 bases, with 14 bases between. The CDR3 has 14 amino acids. The CDR3 reads CAIAGTTSTDTQYF. In DNA form, the CDR3 reads TGTGCCATCGCCGGGACAACGAGCACAGATACGCAGTATTTT.

The chain employs TRBV9 and TRBJ1-1; D unresolved. The V gene's germline CDR1 is SGDLS and CDR2 YYNGEE. The V gene lost 0 bases and the J gene lost 5 bases, with 14 bases spanning the gap. This CDR3 has 15 amino acids. CDR3 DNA: TGTGCCAGCAGCGTAGAGGGCCGACTGGGAACTGAAGCTTTCTTT. It codes for CASSVEGRLGTEAFF.

The J gene is TRBJ1-2, the V gene TRBV5-1; D may be TRBD1 (5 bases). The CDR3 covers 13 residues. From germline, CDR1 is SGHRS and CDR2 YFSETQ. The ends were cut back, 0 bases at V and 9 bases at J, with 12 bases in the middle. CDR3 sequence reads: CASSLERGDSYTF. DNA of the CDR3: TGCGCCAGCAGCTTGGAACGAGGGGATAGCTACACCTTC.

V and J are TRBV5-1 and TRBJ2-1; maybe TRBD2 (6 bases). V lost 6 bases and J 0 bases, leaving 16 bases between the germline ends. The CDR3 extends over 16 amino acids. The germline V gene has CDR1 SGHRS and CDR2 YFSETQ. CDR3 coding DNA: TGCGCCAGCAATCCCTCCACAGCGGGCTCCTACAATGAGCAGTTCTTC. Amino acid sequence: CASNPSTAGSYNEQFF.

This rearrangement joins TRBV4-1 to TRBJ2-5, with D unresolved. From germline, CDR1 is MGHRA and CDR2 YSYEKL. The CDR3 spans 12 residues. The germline V and J ends were trimmed by 7 bases and 1 base, with 7 bases remaining between them. This CDR3 reads CASMGSQETQYF. CDR3 DNA sequence: TGCGCCAGCATGGGGTCCCAAGAGACCCAGTACTTC.

The gene calls are TRBV11-2 and TRBJ2-7; 10 bases line up with TRBD1. The V gene's germline CDR1 is SGHAT and CDR2 FQNNGV. The CDR3 spans 15 residues. Losses at the gene ends were 1 base for V and 3 bases for J; bases not matched to a gene: 3. The CDR3 protein is CASSLAGQGIYEQYF. Written as DNA, the CDR3 is TGTGCCAGCAGCTTAGCGGGACAGGGGATCTACGAGCAGTACTTC. The full variable domain, with the rest looked up from reference TRBV11-2 and TRBJ2-7, is EAGVAQSPRYKIIEKRQSVAFWCNPISGHATLYWYQQILGQGPKLLIQFQNNGVVDDSQLPKDRFSAERLKGVDSTLKIQPAKLEDSAVYLCASSLAGQGIYEQYFGPGTRLTVT.

With regard to this clone: Relative to the germline gene, one junction end is altered; a read error may explain this. The chain links TRBV5-3 to TRBJ2-7, with D unresolved. TRBV5-3 falls under the ORF class, with uncertain function. This CDR3 comprises 10 residues. This CDR3 reads CASPRPPSFF. CDR3 DNA: TGTGCCAGTCCCCGGCCGCCCTCTTTCTTC.

The J gene is TRBJ1-6, the V gene TRBV29-1; 9 nucleotides agree with TRBD1. The V and J ends lost 1 base and 0 bases, in that order; junction bases with no gene match: 1. The CDR3 runs to 16 residues. Germline CDR1 SQVTM, CDR2 ANQGSEA. The CDR3 nucleotides read TGCAGCGTTGAAGCGGGACAGGGCTCCTATAATTCACCCCTCCACTTT. This encodes CSVEAGQGSYNSPLHF.

This clone has just one count. The CDR3 protein is CASSLVGSYEQYF. The CDR3 DNA is TGTGCCAGCAGCTTGGTTGGCAGCTACGAGCAGTACTTC. The genes are TRBV5-6 and TRBJ2-7; no clear D gene. Trimming cost V 0 bases and J 3 bases, with 7 bases left between them. There are 13 residues in the CDR3. Per germline, CDR1 SGHDT and CDR2 YYEEEE.

About this clone: This specimen includes other DNA sequences encoding the same CDR3. This chain connects TRBV7-9 to TRBJ1-4; 7 nucleotides agree with TRBD1. This CDR3 spans 15 amino acids. Germline V gene data show CDR1 as SEHNR and CDR2 as FQNEAQ (reference sequence). The trim removed 5 bases at V and 5 bases at J, leaving 8 bases unmatched. The CDR3 sequence: CASSTRQGSNEKLFF. The CDR3 DNA is TGTGCCAGCAGCACGCGACAGGGTTCAAATGAAAAACTGTTTTTT.